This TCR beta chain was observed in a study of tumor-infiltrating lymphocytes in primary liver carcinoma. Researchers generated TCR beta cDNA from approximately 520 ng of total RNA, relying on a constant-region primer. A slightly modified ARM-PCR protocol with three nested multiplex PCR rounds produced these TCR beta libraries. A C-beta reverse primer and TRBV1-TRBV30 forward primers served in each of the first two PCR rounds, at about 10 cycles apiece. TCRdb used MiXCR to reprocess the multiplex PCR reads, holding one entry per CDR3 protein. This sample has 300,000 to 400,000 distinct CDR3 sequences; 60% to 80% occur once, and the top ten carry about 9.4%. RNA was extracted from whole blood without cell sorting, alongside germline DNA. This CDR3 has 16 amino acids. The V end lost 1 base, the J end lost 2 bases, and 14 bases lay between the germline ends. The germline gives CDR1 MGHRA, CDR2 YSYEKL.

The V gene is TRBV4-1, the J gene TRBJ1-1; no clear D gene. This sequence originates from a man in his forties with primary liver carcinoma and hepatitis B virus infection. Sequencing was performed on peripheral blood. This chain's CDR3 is CASSQGRLLTNTEAFF. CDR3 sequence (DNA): TGCGCCAGCAGCCAAGGTAGATTACTGACTAACACTGAAGCTTTCTTT.